This TCR beta chain was observed in a study of T cell repertoires in cytomegalovirus infection (dated by TCRdb to the late 2010s). With regard to the full study: Because public TCR beta signatures pointed to carriage of CMV infection together with the matching HLA type, the HLA type of each donor mattered for the analysis.

Sequencing was performed on an Illumina HiSeq 1500. Starting from the raw public reads, TCRdb applied fastp trimming at Q25, assembled clones with MiXCR and retained in-frame beta chains. Every distinct CDR3 protein forms one entry, paired with its most common genes and DNA. The sample yields around 450,000 distinct CDR3 sequences; approximately 31% were counted once. The ten largest clones take up approximately 13% of the sample. Results and caveats for the whole study, not just this receptor: The ex vivo response was dominated by HLA-C-restricted CMV-specific TCR beta clonotypes, which also provided the single most frequent clonotype in two of eight donors. Cumulative frequency of public TCR beta family members discriminated carriers of CMV infection plus the relevant HLA type in this cohort and an independent 352-donor cohort.

This clonotype has a count of ten or more. The specificity of this receptor is unknown. The sample holds no much larger clone one base away, and base qualities are not on file. The clonotype comes from a human donor in good health (CMV status not recorded). Some clones in this sample may be carry-over from other donors' samples. The sample consisted of PBMCs.

Read as DNA, the sequence is TGTGCCAGTACAGGGATTAATAGCAATCAGCCCCAGCATTTT. Its amino acids are CASTGINSNQPQHF. The chain employs TRBV12-3 or TRBV12-4 and TRBJ1-5, with TRBD1 perhaps the D gene, on 6 matching bases. The CDR3 has 14 amino acids, counting the end cysteine and phenylalanine. The CDR3 DNA has 42 bases and is translated from base 1. The junction carries 12 bases between V and J, which are trimmed by 9 bases and 0 bases respectively.